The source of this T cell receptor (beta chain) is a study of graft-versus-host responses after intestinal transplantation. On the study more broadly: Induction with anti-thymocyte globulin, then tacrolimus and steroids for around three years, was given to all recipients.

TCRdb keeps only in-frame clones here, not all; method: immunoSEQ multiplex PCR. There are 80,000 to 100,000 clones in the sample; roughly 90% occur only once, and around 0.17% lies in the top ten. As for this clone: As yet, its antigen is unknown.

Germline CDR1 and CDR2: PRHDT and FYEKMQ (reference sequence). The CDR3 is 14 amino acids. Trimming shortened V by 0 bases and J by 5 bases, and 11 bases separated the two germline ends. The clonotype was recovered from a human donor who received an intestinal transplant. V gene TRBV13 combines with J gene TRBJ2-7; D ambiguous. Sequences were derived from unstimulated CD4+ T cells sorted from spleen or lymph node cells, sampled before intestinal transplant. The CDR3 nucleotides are TGTGCCAGCAGCTTAGGAATCAGAGCGCACGAGCAGTACTTC. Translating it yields CASSLGIRAHEQYF.